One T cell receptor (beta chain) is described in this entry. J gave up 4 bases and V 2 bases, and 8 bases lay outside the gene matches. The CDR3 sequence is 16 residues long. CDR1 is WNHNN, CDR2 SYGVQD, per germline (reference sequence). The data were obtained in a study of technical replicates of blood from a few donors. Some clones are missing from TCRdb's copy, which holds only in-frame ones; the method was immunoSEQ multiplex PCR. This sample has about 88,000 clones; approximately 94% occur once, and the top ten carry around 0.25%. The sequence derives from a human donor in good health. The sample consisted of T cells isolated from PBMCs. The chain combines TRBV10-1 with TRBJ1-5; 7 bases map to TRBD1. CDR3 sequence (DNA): TGCGCCAGCAGTGAGGGCTCCGGACAGGCGAATCAGCCCCAGCATTTT. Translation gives CASSEGSGQANQPQHF.